This T cell receptor beta chain was obtained from a study of OX40 agonist ivuxolimab in advanced cancers. Turning to the study itself: Ivuxolimab is an agonistic anti-OX40 (CD134) antibody, and patients were treated with it. Treatment received earlier with anti-PD-1, anti-PD-L1 or anti-CTLA-4 agents was allowed, and less than 45% had some.

Notes on the study in general: On average, CD8+ T cells had more expanded clones than CD4+.

The length of the CDR3 is 16 residues. V was clipped by 1 base and J by 1 base, with 13 bases between them. From germline, CDR1 is LGHNA and CDR2 YSLEER. Profiling relied on immunoSEQ multiplex PCR, and the TCRdb table lists in-frame clones only, not all of them. The data hold around 35,000 clones, with 81% observed a single time. This clone was observed once. Its antigen is undetermined. The receptor was derived from an adult with an advanced solid tumor such as melanoma, head and neck, liver or kidney cancer. V is TRBV4-3 and J is TRBJ1-2; D might be TRBD1 (6 bases). Sequencing used CD4+ or CD8+ T cells sorted from blood, obtained in a trial of the OX40 agonist ivuxolimab. The CDR3 sequence: CASSQVLTGVNYGYTF. The CDR3 DNA follows: TGCGCCAGCAGCCAAGTCCTGACAGGAGTTAACTATGGCTACACCTTC.